This T cell receptor beta chain was recovered during a study of regulatory T cells in long-lasting Graves disease. Germline CDR1 and CDR2: LNHNV and YYDKDF (reference sequence). The CDR3 has 14 amino acids. Trimming pared 4 bases from V and 8 bases from J, leaving 17 bases between. Overall study findings and caveats: For persistent Graves' patients, TCR diversity was lower than for newly diagnosed ones. Favoring TRBV28, TRBJ1-2 and TRBJ2-5 was a feature seen in persistent disease.

Building the TCR beta libraries relied on iRepertoire HTBI primers, and CDR3 regions underwent Arm-PCR. Via MiXCR, TCRdb re-called the multiplex PCR reads, giving one row per CDR3 protein. The profile covers some 300,000 distinct CDR3 sequences, with around 21% appearing a single time and roughly three fifths taken by the ten largest. Time point meaning: persistent/refractory GD, antithyroid drugs over 5 years with positive TRAb. The TCR library was made from RNA extracted from PBMCs. Patients were from an endocrinology department in Xi'an, China. Details on this clonotype: Its antigen is unidentified.

The V and J genes are TRBV15 and TRBJ1-2, with D possibly being TRBD1 (6 bases). Sequences were derived from peripheral blood mononuclear cells (PBMCs), sampled when the disease was refractory, from a patient treated with antithyroid drugs. The receptor comes from a female donor with Graves disease. The CDR3 sequence: CATSTQGGSGGYTF. CDR3 in DNA: TGTGCCACCAGCACTCAAGGGGGTTCGGGAGGCTACACCTTC. The complete variable domain, with remaining parts taken from reference TRBV15 and TRBJ1-2, reads DAMVIQNPRYQVTQFGKPVTLSCSQTLNHNVMYWYQQKSSQAPKLLFHYYDKDFNNEADTPDNFQSRRPNTSFCFLDIRSPGLGDTAMYLCATSTQGGSGGYTFGSGTRLTVV.